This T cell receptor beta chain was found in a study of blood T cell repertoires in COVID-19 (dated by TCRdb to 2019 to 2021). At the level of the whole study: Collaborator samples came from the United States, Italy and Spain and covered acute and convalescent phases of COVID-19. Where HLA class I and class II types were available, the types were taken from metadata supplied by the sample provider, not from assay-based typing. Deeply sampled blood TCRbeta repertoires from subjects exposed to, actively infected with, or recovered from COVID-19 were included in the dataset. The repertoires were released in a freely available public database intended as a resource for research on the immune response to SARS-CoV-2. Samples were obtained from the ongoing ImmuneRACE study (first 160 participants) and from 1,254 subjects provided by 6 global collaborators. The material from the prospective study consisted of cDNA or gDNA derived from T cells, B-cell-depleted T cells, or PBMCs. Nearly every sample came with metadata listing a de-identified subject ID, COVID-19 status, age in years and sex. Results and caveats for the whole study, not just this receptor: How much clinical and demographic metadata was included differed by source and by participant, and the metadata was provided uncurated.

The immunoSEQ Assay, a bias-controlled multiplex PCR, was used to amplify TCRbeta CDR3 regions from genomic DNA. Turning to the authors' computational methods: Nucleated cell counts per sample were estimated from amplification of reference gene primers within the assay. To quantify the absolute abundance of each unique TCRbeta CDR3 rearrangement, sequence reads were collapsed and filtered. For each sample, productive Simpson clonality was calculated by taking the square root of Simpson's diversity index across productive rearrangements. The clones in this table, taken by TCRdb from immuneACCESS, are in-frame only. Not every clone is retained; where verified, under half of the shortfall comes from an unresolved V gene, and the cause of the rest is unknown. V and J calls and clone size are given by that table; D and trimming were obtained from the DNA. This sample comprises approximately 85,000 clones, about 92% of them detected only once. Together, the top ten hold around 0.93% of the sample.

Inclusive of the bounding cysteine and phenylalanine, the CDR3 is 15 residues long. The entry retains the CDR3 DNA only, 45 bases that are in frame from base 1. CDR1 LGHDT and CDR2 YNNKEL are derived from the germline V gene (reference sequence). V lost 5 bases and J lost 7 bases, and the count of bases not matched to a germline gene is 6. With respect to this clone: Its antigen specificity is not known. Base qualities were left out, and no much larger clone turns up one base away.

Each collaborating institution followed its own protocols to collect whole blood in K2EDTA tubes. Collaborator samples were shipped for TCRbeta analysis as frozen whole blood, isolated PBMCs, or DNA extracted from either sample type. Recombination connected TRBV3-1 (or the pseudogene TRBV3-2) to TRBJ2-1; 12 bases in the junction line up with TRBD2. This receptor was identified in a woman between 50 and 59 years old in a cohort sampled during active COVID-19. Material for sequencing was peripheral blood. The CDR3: CASSLLAGGGNEQFF. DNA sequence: TGTGCCAGCAGCTTACTAGCGGGAGGAGGTAATGAGCAGTTCTTC.